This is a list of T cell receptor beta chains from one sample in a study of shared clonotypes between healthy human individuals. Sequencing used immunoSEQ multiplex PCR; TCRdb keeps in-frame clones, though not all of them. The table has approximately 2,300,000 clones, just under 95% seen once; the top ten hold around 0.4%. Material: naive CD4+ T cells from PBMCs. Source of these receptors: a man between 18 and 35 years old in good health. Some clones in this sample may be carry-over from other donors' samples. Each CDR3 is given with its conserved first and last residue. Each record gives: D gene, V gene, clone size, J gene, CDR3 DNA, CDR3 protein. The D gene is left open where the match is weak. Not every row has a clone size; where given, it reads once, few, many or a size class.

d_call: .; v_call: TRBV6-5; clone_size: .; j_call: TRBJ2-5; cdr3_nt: TGTGCCAGCAGTTACTCGGCCAGAGGTTATTTAGAGACCCAGTACTTC; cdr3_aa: CASSYSARGYLETQYF
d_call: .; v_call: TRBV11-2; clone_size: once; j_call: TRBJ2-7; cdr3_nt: TGTGCCAGCAGCTTACAGGGCCCCAACCCCTACGAGCAGTACTTC; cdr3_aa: CASSLQGPNPYEQYF
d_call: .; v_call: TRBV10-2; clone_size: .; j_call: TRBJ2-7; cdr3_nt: TGCGCCAGCAGATTGGGCGGAACCTACGAGCAGTACTTC; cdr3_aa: CASRLGGTYEQYF
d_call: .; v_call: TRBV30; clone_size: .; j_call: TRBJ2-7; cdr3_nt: TGTGCCTGGAGTGGTCTGTGGCGGTCCTCCTACGAGCAGTACTTC; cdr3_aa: CAWSGLWRSSYEQYF
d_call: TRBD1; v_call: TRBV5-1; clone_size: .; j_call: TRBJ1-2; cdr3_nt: TGCGCCAGCAGCCTTGGACAGGACGCGCCCTATGGCTACACCTTC; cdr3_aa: CASSLGQDAPYGYTF
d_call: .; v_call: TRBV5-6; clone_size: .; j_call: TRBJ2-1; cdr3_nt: TGTGCCAGCACCGGCCTCGGGAGTTCATCCTACAATGAGCAGTTCTTC; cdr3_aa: CASTGLGSSSYNEQFF
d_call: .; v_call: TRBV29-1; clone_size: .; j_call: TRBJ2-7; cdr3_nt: TGCAGCGTTGAAACAGCCTACGAGCAGTACTTC; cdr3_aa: CSVETAYEQYF
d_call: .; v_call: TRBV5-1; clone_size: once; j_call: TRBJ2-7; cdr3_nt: TGCGCCAGCAGCTTGTGGGCCCCCCCATGGTCCGGCACATCCTACGAGCAGTACTTC; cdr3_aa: CASSLWAPPWSGTSYEQYF
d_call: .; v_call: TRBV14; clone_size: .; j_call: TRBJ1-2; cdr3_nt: TGTGCCAGCAGCCAAGATCCGGGTGGCTACACCTTC; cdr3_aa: CASSQDPGGYTF
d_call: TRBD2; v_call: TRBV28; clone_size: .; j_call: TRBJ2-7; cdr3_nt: TGTGCCAGCAGCTGGTGGGACTACAGACCCTACGAGCAGTACTTC; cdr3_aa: CASSWWDYRPYEQYF
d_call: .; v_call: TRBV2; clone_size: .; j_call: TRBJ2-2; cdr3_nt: TGTGCCAGCAGTGTCCAAGTTGGGGCCGGGGAGCTGTTTTTT; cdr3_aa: CASSVQVGAGELFF
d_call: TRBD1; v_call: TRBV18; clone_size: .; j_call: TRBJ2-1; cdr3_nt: TGTGCCAGCTCACTTACTATACCGGGACAGGGCTCTAATGAGCAGTTCTTC; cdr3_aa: CASSLTIPGQGSNEQFF
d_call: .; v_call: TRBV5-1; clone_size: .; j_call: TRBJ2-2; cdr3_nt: TGCGCCAGCAGCTCGCTCTTACAGGGACGGGGCACCGGGGAGCTGTTTTTT; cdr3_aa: CASSSLLQGRGTGELFF
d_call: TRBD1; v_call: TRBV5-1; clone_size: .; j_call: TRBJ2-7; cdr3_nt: TGCGCCAGCAGGCCATTGGGGACAGCCTCCTACGAGCAGTACTTC; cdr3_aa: CASRPLGTASYEQYF
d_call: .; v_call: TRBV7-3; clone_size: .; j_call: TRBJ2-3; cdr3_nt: TGTGCCAGCAGCCTCGACCAAAACACAGATACGCAGTATTTT; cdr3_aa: CASSLDQNTDTQYF
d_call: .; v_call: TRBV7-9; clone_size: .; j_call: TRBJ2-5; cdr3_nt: TGTGCCAGCGATATGGGCGGCGAGACCCAGTACTTC; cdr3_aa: CASDMGGETQYF
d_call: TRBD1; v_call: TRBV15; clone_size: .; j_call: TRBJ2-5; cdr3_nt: TGTGCCACCAGCAGCGCGACAGGGTTCAGGACCCAGTACTTC; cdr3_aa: CATSSATGFRTQYF
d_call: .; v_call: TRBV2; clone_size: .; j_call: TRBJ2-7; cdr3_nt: TGTGCCAGCATGGTCGGGTTTGCCAGGGCAGACTACGAGCAGTACTTC; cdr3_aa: CASMVGFARADYEQYF
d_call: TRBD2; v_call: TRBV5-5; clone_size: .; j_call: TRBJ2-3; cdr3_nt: TGTGCCAGCAGCTTGGTTACGGCTAGCGGGAGCACAGATACGCAGTATTTT; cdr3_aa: CASSLVTASGSTDTQYF
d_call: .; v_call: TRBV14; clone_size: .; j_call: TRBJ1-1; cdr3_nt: TGTGCCAGCAGCCAAGTGAACGGGGGGCATGCTTTCTTT; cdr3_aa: CASSQVNGGHAFF
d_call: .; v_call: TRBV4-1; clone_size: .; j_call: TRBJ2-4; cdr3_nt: TGCGCCAGCAGCCAAGGTGAGGGTTCGGGAAACATTCAGTACTTC; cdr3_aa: CASSQGEGSGNIQYF
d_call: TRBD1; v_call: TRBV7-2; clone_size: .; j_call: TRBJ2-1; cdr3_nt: TGTGCCAGCAGCCAAAGGGGCAGGGGGTACAATGAGCAGTTCTTC; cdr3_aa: CASSQRGRGYNEQFF
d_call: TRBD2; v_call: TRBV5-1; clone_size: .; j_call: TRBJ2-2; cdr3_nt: TGCGCCAGCGGCTCGGGAGGTCTGCCGAACACCGGGGAGCTGTTTTTT; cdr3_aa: CASGSGGLPNTGELFF
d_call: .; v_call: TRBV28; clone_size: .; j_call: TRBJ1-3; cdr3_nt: TGTGCCAGCAAAGCGGCTGGAAACACCATATATTTT; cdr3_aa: CASKAAGNTIYF
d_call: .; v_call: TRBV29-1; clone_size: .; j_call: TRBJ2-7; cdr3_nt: TGCAGCGTTGACGGAGGCTACGAGCAGTACTTC; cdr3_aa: CSVDGGYEQYF
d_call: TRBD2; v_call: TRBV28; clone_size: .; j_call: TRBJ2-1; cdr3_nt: TGTGCCAGCAGGGGGACTAGGGCCTACAATGAGCAGTTCTTC; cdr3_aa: CASRGTRAYNEQFF
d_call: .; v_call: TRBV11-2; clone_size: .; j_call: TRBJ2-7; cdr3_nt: TGTGCCAGCAGCTTAAGGCCAGGGGCTTCCTACGAGCAGTACTTC; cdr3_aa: CASSLRPGASYEQYF
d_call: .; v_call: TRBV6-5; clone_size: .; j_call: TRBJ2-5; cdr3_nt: TGTGCCAGCCATCAGGGGAACCAAGAGACCCAGTACTTC; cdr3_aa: CASHQGNQETQYF
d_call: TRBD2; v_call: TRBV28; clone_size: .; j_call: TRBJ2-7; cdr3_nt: TGTGCCAGCAGGGCTAGCGGGAGGGCCGACTACGAGCAGTACTTC; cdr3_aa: CASRASGRADYEQYF
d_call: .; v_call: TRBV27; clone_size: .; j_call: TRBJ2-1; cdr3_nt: TGTGCCAGCGGACTGGAGGGCTCCTACAATGAGCAGTTCTTC; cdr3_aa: CASGLEGSYNEQFF
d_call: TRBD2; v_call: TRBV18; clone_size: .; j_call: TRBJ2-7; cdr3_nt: TGTGCCAGCTCACCAGGGGTGGGAGGGCCCTACGAGCAGTACTTC; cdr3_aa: CASSPGVGGPYEQYF
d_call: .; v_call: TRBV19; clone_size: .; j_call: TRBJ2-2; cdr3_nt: TGTGCCAGTAGCTACCTGAGCGGGGACAAGAACACCGGGGAGCTGTTTTTT; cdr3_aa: CASSYLSGDKNTGELFF
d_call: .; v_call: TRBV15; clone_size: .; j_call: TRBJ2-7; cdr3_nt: TGTGCCACCAGCAGAGATGGCCGACGGATGACCGCGTACTTC; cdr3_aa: CATSRDGRRMTAYF
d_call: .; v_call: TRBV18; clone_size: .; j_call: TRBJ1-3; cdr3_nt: TGTGCCAGCTCACCCGGAGGTCCTCGCTCTGGAAACACCATATATTTT; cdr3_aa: CASSPGGPRSGNTIYF
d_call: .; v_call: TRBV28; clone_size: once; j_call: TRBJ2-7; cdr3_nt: TGTGCCAGCAGCAGAAAAGGGGTGAAGAGTTACGAGCAGTACTTC; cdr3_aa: CASSRKGVKSYEQYF
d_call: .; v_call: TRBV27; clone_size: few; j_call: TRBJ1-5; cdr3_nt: TGTGCCAGCAGTTTATGGCTGGACGGTCCGTCCTCGGCCCAGCATTTT; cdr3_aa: CASSLWLDGPSSAQHF
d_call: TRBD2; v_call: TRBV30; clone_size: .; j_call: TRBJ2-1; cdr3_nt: TGTGCCTGGAGTCTAGCGGGAGGTTCCTACAATGAGCAGTTCTTC; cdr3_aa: CAWSLAGGSYNEQFF
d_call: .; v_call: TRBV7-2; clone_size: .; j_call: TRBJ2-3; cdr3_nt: TGTGCCAGCAGCTTAGATCGTAGGGCCGGAGATACGCAGTATTTT; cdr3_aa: CASSLDRRAGDTQYF
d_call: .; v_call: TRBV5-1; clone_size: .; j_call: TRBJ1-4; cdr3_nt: TGCGCCAGCAGCTTGGGGGGCCATGAAAAACTGTTTTTT; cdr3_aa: CASSLGGHEKLFF
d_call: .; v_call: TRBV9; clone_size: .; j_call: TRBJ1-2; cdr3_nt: TGTGCCAGCAGCGTAGCCAGGGGCGGTAACTATGGCTACACCTTC; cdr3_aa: CASSVARGGNYGYTF
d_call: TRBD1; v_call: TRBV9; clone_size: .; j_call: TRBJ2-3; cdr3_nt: TGTGCCAGCAGCCTACGTCCCGGGACAGGGCCGAGCACAGATACGCAGTATTTT; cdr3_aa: CASSLRPGTGPSTDTQYF
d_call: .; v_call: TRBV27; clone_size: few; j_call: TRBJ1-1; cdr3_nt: TGTGCCAGCAGTTCACTGACACTGAACACTGAAGCTTTCTTT; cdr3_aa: CASSSLTLNTEAFF